One sample yielded the 26 T cell receptor beta chains listed below, sequenced in a study of cytomegalovirus exposure and HLA in healthy donors. Amplification used 60 Vbeta primers and 13 Jbeta primers. Only in-frame clones appear in the TCRdb table, and some are missing; sequencing was by immunoSEQ multiplex PCR. The table has more than 110,000 clones, less than 10% seen once. Specimen: PBMCs. The source is a man aged 50 or older in good health and CMV-seronegative.

This clone was seen a few times. The V call is TRBV4-2, the J call TRBJ2-2, with TRBD2 identical over 7 bases. Per germline, CDR1 LGHNA and CDR2 YNFKEQ. V trimming: 1 base; J trimming: 0 bases; junction bases outside the gene matches: 5. The CDR3 sequence is 17 residues long. The CDR3 DNA sequence: TGTGCCAGCAGCCAAGTGGTAGCGGGTACGAACACCGGGGAGCTGTTTTTT. Protein: CASSQVVAGTNTGELFF.

The chain links TRBV11-2 to TRBJ2-5; D perhaps matches TRBD2 (5 bases). The CDR3 length is 15 residues. Deletions cut 0 bases from V and 5 bases from J, with 13 bases between. Germline CDR1 reads SGHAT; CDR2 reads FQNNGV. DNA for the CDR3: TGTGCCAGCAGCTTAGATCGAGGGTCGGGGGAGACCCAGTACTTC. The encoded protein is CASSLDRGSGETQYF.

The sample holds a few counts of this clone. The chain employs TRBV5-1 and TRBJ1-5; D remains unclear. Germline V gene data show CDR1 as SGHRS and CDR2 as YFSETQ. This CDR3 comprises 14 residues. V shed 4 bases and J shed 7 bases, with 15 bases lying between them. The CDR3 reads CASSPGAEGQPQHF. The DNA of the CDR3 is TGCGCCAGCAGCCCGGGAGCTGAGGGACAGCCCCAGCATTTT.

The V call is TRBV27, the J call TRBJ1-2; D might be TRBD1 (6 bases). The CDR3 has 13 amino acids. Trimming left V 2 bases short and J 4 bases short, with 8 bases between. The germline CDR1 and CDR2 sequences are MNHEY and SMNVEV (reference sequence). The CDR3 region is CASSLLGAYGYTF. The DNA of the CDR3 is TGTGCCAGCAGTTTACTGGGGGCCTATGGCTACACCTTC.

Here the CDR3 reads CSVEGRVKNYGYTF. CDR3 bases: TGCAGCGTTGAAGGGAGGGTAAAGAACTATGGCTACACCTTC. The gene calls are TRBV29-1 and TRBJ1-2, with D unclear. Trimming removed 1 base at V and 2 bases at J, with 11 bases between. The length of the CDR3 is 14 residues. Germline CDR1 and CDR2: SQVTM and ANQGSEA.

This clone has a handful of counts. V usage is TRBV7-2 and J usage is TRBJ2-3; 11 bases are a match to TRBD2. This CDR3 comprises 15 residues. The J segment lost 9 bases and the V segment lost 4 bases, leaving 9 bases of the junction unmatched. Per the germline V gene, CDR1 is SGHTA and CDR2 is FQGNSA. CDR3 protein: CASSSTSGSGGTQYF. CDR3 bases: TGTGCCAGCAGCTCTACTAGCGGGAGTGGGGGGACGCAGTATTTT.

This clone was seen more than once but under ten times. The chain has TRBV9 and TRBJ2-7, with 15 bases identical to TRBD2. Germline CDR1 and CDR2: SGDLS and YYNGEE. V was clipped by 3 bases and J by 2 bases; unmatched bases: 6. CDR3 length: 17 amino acids. CDR3 sequence reads: CASSAGTSGRIPYEQYF. The CDR3 DNA follows: TGTGCCAGCAGCGCCGGGACTAGCGGGAGGATCCCCTACGAGCAGTACTTC.

The V call is TRBV7-9, the J call TRBJ2-1; TRBD2 is a possible D gene (6 bases). The CDR3 extends over 15 amino acids. Germline V gene sequence: CDR1 SEHNR, CDR2 FQNEAQ (reference sequence). V gave up 2 bases and J gave up 6 bases, with 14 bases separating them. The CDR3 loop reads CASSLLADLTNEQFF. The CDR3 DNA follows: TGTGCCAGCAGCTTATTAGCGGACCTAACCAATGAGCAGTTCTTC. Variable domain in full (rest from reference TRBV7-9 and TRBJ2-1): DTGVSQNPRHKITKRGQNVTFRCDPISEHNRLYWYRQTLGQGPEFLTYFQNEAQLEKSRLLSDRFSAERPKGSFSTLEIQRTEQGDSAMYLCASSLLADLTNEQFFGPGTRLTVL.

In its sample, this clone was seen a few times. This chain links TRBV6-5 with TRBJ2-6; possibly TRBD2 for D (5 bases). Germline lookup yields CDR1 MNHEY and CDR2 SVGAGI. This CDR3 has 15 residues. Trimming took off 5 bases at V and 4 bases at J, with 12 bases between the two ends. Here the CDR3 DNA reads TGTGCCAGCAGTCCCCGTTCGGGGGGGGCCAACGTCCTGACTTTC. Translating gives CASSPRSGGANVLTF.

This clone was seen only a few times. The CDR3 spells CASSPPPTSGRGLDTQYF. CDR3 nucleotide sequence: TGTGCCAGCAGCCCCCCCCCGACTAGCGGGAGAGGATTAGATACGCAGTATTTT. J is TRBJ2-3 and V is TRBV5-4, with TRBD2 identical over 12 bases. Germline V lookup: CDR1 SGHNT, CDR2 YYREEE (reference sequence). The CDR3 is 18 amino acids. Trimming removed 4 bases from V and 5 bases from J; junction bases left unmatched: 14.

The gene calls are TRBV4-1 and TRBJ2-1, with a tentative D call TRBD2 (5 bases). This CDR3 has 16 residues. V lost 0 bases and J 9 bases, leaving 18 bases between the germline ends. Germline assignment: CDR1 MGHRA and CDR2 YSYEKL. CDR3 nucleotides: TGCGCCAGCAGCCAAGATTCCTCAGCAACCACTAGTGAGCAGTTCTTC. Residues: CASSQDSSATTSEQFF.

The chain is built from TRBV4-1 and TRBJ2-7; 8 bases map to TRBD2. V trimming: 4 bases; J trimming: 2 bases; junction bases outside the gene matches: 10. Germline-derived CDR1 and CDR2 are MGHRA and YSYEKL. This CDR3 is built from 16 residues. The CDR3 spells CASSLSSSGYPYEQYF. In DNA form, the CDR3 reads TGCGCCAGCAGCCTATCCTCTAGCGGGTACCCCTACGAGCAGTACTTC.

This clone turned up a few times. V usage is TRBV30 and J usage is TRBJ2-7; D is uncertain. V was shortened by 3 bases and J by 3 bases, with 9 bases between the two germline ends. In germline, CDR1 is GTSNPN, CDR2 SVGIG (reference sequence). The CDR3 totals 12 residues. This CDR3 is CAWSPEFYEQYF. The CDR3 nucleotides are TGTGCCTGGAGCCCCGAGTTCTACGAGCAGTACTTC.

Here the CDR3 reads CASSPQGAGYGYTF. As DNA, the CDR3 is TGTGCCAGCAGTCCACAGGGGGCAGGCTATGGCTACACCTTC. The V and J genes are TRBV28 and TRBJ1-2, with 9 bases aligning to TRBD1. The CDR3 is made up of 14 amino acids. Trimming removed 5 bases from V and 4 bases from J; junction bases left unmatched: 5. The germline V gene has CDR1 MDHEN and CDR2 SYDVKM.

The chain combines TRBV6-1 with TRBJ2-7; tentatively, D is TRBD1 (5 bases). The germline V gene has CDR1 MNHNS and CDR2 SASEGT. The CDR3 is made up of 14 amino acids. The ends were cut back, 4 bases at V and 0 bases at J, with 10 bases in the middle. The CDR3 region has the DNA TGTGCCAGCAGTGGACAGTTATTCTCCTACGAGCAGTACTTC. The encoded protein is CASSGQLFSYEQYF.

This clone was picked up a small number of times. The CDR3: CASSSLGQYTEAFF. The CDR3, as DNA: TGTGCCAGCAGCTCTCTGGGGCAATACACTGAAGCTTTCTTT. The chain combines TRBV7-9 with TRBJ1-1; TRBD1 might be the D (5 bases). V was cut by 4 bases and J by 3 bases, with 12 bases left in between. Germline CDR1 reads SEHNR; CDR2 reads FQNEAQ (reference sequence). The CDR3 runs to 14 residues.

The sample holds a few counts of this clone. The chain recombines TRBV6-1 with TRBJ1-5; D gene uncertain. The V end was cut by 1 base, the J end by 9 bases, with 10 bases between. Germline V lookup: CDR1 MNHNS, CDR2 SASEGT. The CDR3 runs to 13 residues. DNA for the CDR3: TGTGCCAGCAGTGAAGGCCAAAGCACGCCCCAGCATTTT. It is translated as CASSEGQSTPQHF.

This clone turned up a few times. The chain recombines TRBV5-1 with TRBJ2-1; 9 bases align to TRBD2. Germline lookup yields CDR1 SGHRS and CDR2 YFSETQ. The CDR3 totals 16 residues. Losses at the gene ends were 4 bases for V and 8 bases for J; bases not matched to a gene: 13. The CDR3 DNA is TGCGCCAGCAGCCTAGGGACTAGCAGACAACCCCATGAGCAGTTCTTC. This translates into CASSLGTSRQPHEQFF.

In its sample, this clone was seen a few times. V is TRBV11-2 and J is TRBJ1-1; no reliable D call. The V gene's germline CDR1 is SGHAT and CDR2 FQNNGV. The CDR3 length is 11 residues. Trimming cost V 4 bases and J 8 bases, with 8 bases left between them. CDR3 region: CASSSQMEAFF. DNA of the CDR3: TGTGCCAGCAGCTCCCAGATGGAAGCTTTCTTT.

This clone came up a few times. The rearrangement joins TRBV6-5 to TRBJ1-2; perhaps TRBD1 as D (6 bases). V gave up 6 bases and J gave up 4 bases, with 12 bases separating them. Germline V lookup: CDR1 MNHEY, CDR2 SVGAGI. This CDR3 is built from 13 residues. CDR3 protein: CASRLTGIYGYTF. CDR3 DNA: TGTGCCAGCAGGCTCACAGGGATCTATGGCTACACCTTC.

This clone was detected a few times. The chain is built from TRBV29-1 and TRBJ2-7; D possibly corresponds to TRBD1 (5 bases). Germline CDR1 is SQVTM and CDR2 is ANQGSEA. The CDR3 sequence is 13 residues long. The V gene lost 0 bases and the J gene lost 3 bases, with 9 bases spanning the gap. The CDR3 region is CSVEEDTLYEQYF. The CDR3 DNA reads as TGCAGCGTTGAAGAGGACACGCTCTACGAGCAGTACTTC.

This clone was detected a few times. The chain uses TRBV19 and TRBJ2-5; TRBD2 aligns across 12 bases. This CDR3 spans 18 amino acids. Germline values: CDR1 LNHDA, CDR2 SQIVND (reference sequence). The V and J ends lost 5 bases and 4 bases, in that order; junction bases with no gene match: 14. CDR3 DNA: TGTGCCAGTAGTCCATCCGGGACTAGCGGGCTGGTGGGAGAGACCCAGTACTTC. Amino acid sequence: CASSPSGTSGLVGETQYF.

The chain recombines TRBV5-5 with TRBJ2-1, with D possibly TRBD1 on 6 matching bases. Germline V gene data show CDR1 as SGHKS and CDR2 as YYEKEE (reference sequence). The CDR3 length is 15 residues. V lost 4 bases and J 6 bases, leaving 17 bases between the germline ends. Here the CDR3 DNA reads TGTGCCAGCAGCGACGACACTCAGGGGCGCAATGAGCAGTTCTTC. Translated, it gives CASSDDTQGRNEQFF. The complete variable domain, with remaining parts taken from reference TRBV5-5 and TRBJ2-1, reads DAGVTQSPTHLIKTRGQQVTLRCSPISGHKSVSWYQQVLGQGPQFIFQYYEKEERGRGNFPDRFSARQFPNYSSELNVNALLLGDSALYLCASSDDTQGRNEQFFGPGTRLTVL.

The chain has TRBV29-1 and TRBJ2-2; 8 positions agree with TRBD1. The V gene end was trimmed by 6 bases and the J gene end by 5 bases; junction bases not matched to a gene: 2. CDR3 length: 12 residues. Germline assignment: CDR1 SQVTM and CDR2 ANQGSEA. The CDR3 bases are TGCAGCGTCGGGGACAGGACCGGGGAGCTGTTTTTT. Amino acids: CSVGDRTGELFF.

The rearrangement uses TRBV5-4 and TRBJ2-3; 7 bases align to TRBD2. Germline assignment: CDR1 SGHNT and CDR2 YYREEE (reference sequence). This CDR3 has 15 residues. Trimming at V came to 4 bases and at J to 0 bases, leaving 5 bases not matched to a gene. CDR3 coding DNA: TGTGCCAGCAGCCCAGCGGGGCCTAGCACAGATACGCAGTATTTT. Translated: CASSPAGPSTDTQYF.

A few counts support this clone. One end of the junction is discordant with germline, which a read error may explain. The V gene is TRBV27, the J gene TRBJ1-2; TRBD1 agrees at 8 bases. Germline CDR1 reads MNHEY; CDR2 reads SMNVEV (reference sequence). The CDR3 sequence is 14 residues long. DNA of the CDR3: TGTGCCAGCAGCCCTAGGACAGGGAACTCTGGCTACACCTTC. Translated: CASSPRTGNSGYTF.